These 20 T cell receptor beta chains were all obtained from the same sample, sequenced in a study of T cells in Graves' hyperthyroidism and ophthalmopathy. Amplified regions were TCR beta CDR3 sequences from RNA transcripts. Primed by the HTBI set, a first-round RT-PCR was run on the TCR CDR3. MiXCR, applied by TCRdb to the multiplex PCR reads, yields one record per CDR3 protein. The table has about 690,000 distinct CDR3 sequences, roughly a sixth seen once. The source material was blood. These receptors were obtained from a man aged 50 to 60 with Graves' hyperthyroidism.

This clonotype was recorded at least ten times. The CDR3 nucleotides are TGTGCCAGCAGTCCAGGGTTCTCTGGAAACACCATATATTTT. This encodes CASSPGFSGNTIYF. This chain uses TRBV6-1 with TRBJ1-3, with D possibly being TRBD1 (5 bases). CDR1 is MNHNS, CDR2 SASEGT, per germline. This CDR3 region has 14 residues. Trimming removed 5 bases at V and 0 bases at J, with 8 bases between.

This clonotype showed up many times. The rearrangement joins TRBV29-1 to TRBJ2-7, with unresolved D. The ends were cut back, 3 bases at V and 3 bases at J, with 9 bases in the middle. This CDR3 has 12 residues. From germline, CDR1 is SQVTM and CDR2 ANQGSEA. CDR3 in amino acids: CSVEEQSYEQYF. In DNA, the CDR3 is TGCAGCGTTGAGGAACAGAGCTACGAGCAGTACTTC.

The rearrangement joins TRBV20-1 to TRBJ1-2; D is unclear. CDR1 is DFQATT, CDR2 SNEGSKA, per germline (reference sequence). The CDR3 is 14 residues long. The V and J ends lost 0 bases and 4 bases respectively, with 12 bases between them. The CDR3 reads CSARDVAQIYGYTF. The CDR3 coding sequence is TGCAGTGCTAGAGACGTCGCACAGATCTATGGCTACACCTTC.

In DNA form, the CDR3 reads TGTGCCAGCAGCGTGGGGGCAGGGAAGAACACTGAAGCTTTCTTT. It translates to CASSVGAGKNTEAFF. This rearrangement joins TRBV5-6 to TRBJ1-1; a possible D gene is TRBD1 (6 bases). CDR3 length: 15 residues. Germline values: CDR1 SGHDT, CDR2 YYEEEE. Trimming removed 4 bases at V and 1 base at J, with 14 bases between. Full variable domain (outside the CDR3, taken from reference TRBV5-6 and TRBJ1-1): DAGVTQSPTHLIKTRGQQVTLRCSPKSGHDTVSWYQQALGQGPQFIFQYYEEEERQRGNFPDRFSGHQFPNYSSELNVNALLLGDSALYLCASSVGAGKNTEAFFGQGTRLTVV.

V usage is TRBV7-2 and J usage is TRBJ2-1, with D unclear. Germline V gene data show CDR1 as SGHTA and CDR2 as FQGNSA. The V end lost 4 bases, the J end lost 9 bases, and 13 bases lay between the germline ends. The CDR3 extends over 13 amino acids. The CDR3: CASSSHLGGEQFF. The DNA for the CDR3 is TGTGCCAGCAGCTCCCATTTGGGCGGTGAGCAGTTCTTC.

This clonotype was seen more than once but under ten times. The chain uses TRBV11-2 and TRBJ2-7; D tentatively fits TRBD1 or TRBD2 (5 bases each). Germline V gene sequence: CDR1 SGHAT, CDR2 FQNNGV. Deletions cut 3 bases from V and 3 bases from J, with 18 bases between. This CDR3 has 16 amino acids. The CDR3 loop is CASSFSPWDGGYEQYF. CDR3 sequence (DNA): TGTGCCAGCAGCTTCTCCCCATGGGACGGCGGCTACGAGCAGTACTTC.

This clonotype showed up many times. V usage is TRBV10-3 and J usage is TRBJ1-2; D ambiguous. The CDR3 has 16 residues. V dropped 0 bases and J dropped 0 bases, with 11 bases sitting between them. Per the germline V gene, CDR1 is ENHRY and CDR2 is SYGVKD. The CDR3 sequence is CAISESKADANYGYTF. CDR3 DNA sequence: TGTGCCATCAGTGAGTCGAAGGCAGACGCTAACTATGGCTACACCTTC.

The sample holds one count of this clonotype. This chain uses TRBV12-3 or TRBV12-4 with TRBJ1-2; TRBD1 aligns across 8 bases. The CDR3 length is 13 residues. Trimming cost V 6 bases and J 4 bases; bases outside gene matches: 4. CDR3 amino acids: CASSRGPGYGYTF. CDR3 DNA sequence: TGTGCCAGCAGCAGGGGGCCGGGCTATGGCTACACCTTC.

The V call is TRBV2, the J call TRBJ2-3; D could derive from TRBD1 or TRBD2 (5 bases each). Germline assignment: CDR1 SNHLY and CDR2 FYNNEI. The CDR3 covers 15 residues. Trimming took 2 bases from V and 1 from J, leaving 10 bases between them. CDR3 region: CASSERGKGTDTQYF. As DNA, the CDR3 is TGTGCCAGCAGTGAACGGGGCAAAGGCACAGATACGCAGTATTTT.

Only a few counts were recorded for this clonotype. The chain carries TRBV6-2 or TRBV6-3 and TRBJ2-7; 9 nucleotides align to TRBD1. V lost 1 base to trimming and J lost 3 bases; unmatched junction nucleotides: 7. Germline CDR1 MNHEY, CDR2 SVGEGT. CDR3 length: 16 amino acids. CDR3 loop: CASSYYPGTGRYEQYF. Here the CDR3 DNA reads TGTGCCAGCAGTTACTACCCCGGGACAGGGCGCTACGAGCAGTACTTC.

Many counts were recorded for this clonotype. The V call is TRBV12-3 or TRBV12-4, the J call TRBJ1-4, with no clear D. V was trimmed by 3 bases and J by 7 bases, leaving 9 bases between them. This CDR3 comprises 13 residues. CDR3 bases: TGTGCCAGCAGTTTTCTGGCCTTTGAAAAACTGTTTTTT. The encoded protein is CASSFLAFEKLFF.

This clonotype was counted between two and nine times. In DNA form, the CDR3 reads TGTGCCAGCAGACTAGGCGTAGGTGAGCAGTTCTTC. Encoded protein: CASRLGVGEQFF. The chain links TRBV7-9 to TRBJ2-1; a possible D gene is TRBD2 (5 bases). V lost 6 bases and J 9 bases, leaving 12 bases between the germline ends. Germline CDR1 SEHNR, CDR2 FQNEAQ (reference sequence). CDR3 length: 12 amino acids. The full variable domain, rest sourced from reference TRBV7-9 and TRBJ2-1, is DTGVSQNPRHKITKRGQNVTFRCDPISEHNRLYWYRQTLGQGPEFLTYFQNEAQLEKSRLLSDRFSAERPKGSFSTLEIQRTEQGDSAMYLCASRLGVGEQFFGPGTRLTVL.

The chain is built from TRBV12-3 or TRBV12-4 and TRBJ2-2, with D possibly being TRBD1 or TRBD2 (6 bases each). The CDR3 is 16 residues long. V lost 5 bases to trimming and J lost 4 bases, with 17 bases between them. The CDR3 coding sequence is TGTGCCAGCAGTGCCATCCGGGGGCAGGGCACCGGGGAGCTGTTTTTT. Encoded protein: CASSAIRGQGTGELFF.

A remark on this clonotype: Being one base from a much bigger clone, this may be a read error. V gene TRBV20-1 combines with J gene TRBJ2-3; 10 bases line up with TRBD1. The CDR3 runs to 17 residues. The germline V gene encodes CDR1 DFQATT and CDR2 SNEGSKA (reference sequence). CDR3 loop: CSAGDAQATGGSDTQYF. CDR3 in DNA: TGCAGTGCTGGAGATGCGCAGGCGACAGGGGGCTCCGATACGCAGTATTTT.

This clonotype was seen ten or more times. The chain combines TRBV7-9 with TRBJ2-7; 8 nucleotides line up with TRBD2. Germline loops: CDR1 SEHNR, CDR2 FQNEAQ (reference sequence). This CDR3 has 15 amino acids. V dropped 2 bases and J dropped 5; count of bases not matched to a gene: 8. The CDR3, as DNA: TGTGCCAGCAGCTTAACAGCGGGAGCCATTGACGAGCAGTACTTC. Its translation: CASSLTAGAIDEQYF.

V and J are TRBV9 and TRBJ1-1; D is perhaps TRBD1 (5 bases). V lost 4 bases and J lost 1, with 17 bases in between. Germline loops: CDR1 SGDLS, CDR2 YYNGEE. The CDR3 contains 16 residues. CDR3 sequence reads: CASSPFLSGGNTEAFF. The DNA for the CDR3 is TGTGCCAGCAGCCCTTTTCTATCGGGGGGGAACACTGAAGCTTTCTTT.

In its sample, this clonotype was seen many times. V gene TRBV28 combines with J gene TRBJ2-7, with 7 bases aligning to TRBD2. Germline trimming cut 7 bases from V and 2 bases from J; bases unmatched to any gene: 8. The CDR3 runs 14 residues. Germline lookup yields CDR1 MDHEN and CDR2 SYDVKM. The CDR3 is CASTPSGLTYEQYF. CDR3 in DNA: TGTGCCAGCACCCCTAGCGGTCTTACCTACGAGCAGTACTTC. The entire variable domain, with the rest obtained from reference TRBV28 and TRBJ2-7, is as follows: DVKVTQSSRYLVKRTGEKVFLECVQDMDHENMFWYRQDPGLGLRLIYFSYDVKMKEKGDIPEGYSVSREKKERFSLILESASTNQTSMYLCASTPSGLTYEQYFGPGTRLTVT.

This clonotype was seen at least ten times. The chain employs TRBV6-1 and TRBJ1-5, with 7 bases aligning to TRBD1. The V and J ends lost 1 base and 2 bases, in that order; junction bases with no gene match: 5. Germline lookup yields CDR1 MNHNS and CDR2 SASEGT. CDR3 size: 16 residues. This CDR3 is CASSEERGPGNQPQHF. CDR3 bases: TGTGCCAGCAGTGAAGAGAGGGGGCCTGGCAATCAGCCCCAGCATTTT.

The table lists this clonotype with a few counts. The V gene is TRBV20-1, the J gene TRBJ2-3; D may be TRBD2 (6 bases). The V and J ends lost 3 bases and 6 bases respectively, with 19 bases between them. The V gene's germline CDR1 is DFQATT and CDR2 SNEGSKA (reference sequence). CDR3 length: 15 amino acids. The CDR3 reads CSARTLASYPDTQYF. The CDR3 DNA is TGCAGTGCTAGGACACTAGCATCGTACCCGGATACGCAGTATTTT.

This clonotype was detected many times. V is TRBV12-3 or TRBV12-4 and J is TRBJ1-4, with D tentatively TRBD1 (6 bases). The CDR3 is 14 residues long. Trimming cost V 6 bases and J 7 bases, with 15 bases left between them. The chain's CDR3 is CASSILGGIEKLFF. The CDR3 coding sequence is TGTGCCAGCAGCATCTTAGGGGGGATTGAAAAACTGTTTTTT.